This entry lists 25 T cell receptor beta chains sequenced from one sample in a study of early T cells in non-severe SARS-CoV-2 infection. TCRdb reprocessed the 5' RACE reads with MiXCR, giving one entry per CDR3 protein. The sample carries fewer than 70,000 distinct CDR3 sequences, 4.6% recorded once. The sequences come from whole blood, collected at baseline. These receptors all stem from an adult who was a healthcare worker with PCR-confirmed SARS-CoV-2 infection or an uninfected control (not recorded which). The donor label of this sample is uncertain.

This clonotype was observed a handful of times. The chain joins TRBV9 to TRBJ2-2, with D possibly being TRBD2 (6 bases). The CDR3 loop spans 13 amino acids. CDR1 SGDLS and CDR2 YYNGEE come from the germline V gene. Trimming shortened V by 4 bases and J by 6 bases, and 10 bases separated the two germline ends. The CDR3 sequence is CASSRGGAGELFF. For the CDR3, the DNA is TGTGCCAGCAGCAGGGGAGGAGCCGGGGAGCTGTTTTTT.

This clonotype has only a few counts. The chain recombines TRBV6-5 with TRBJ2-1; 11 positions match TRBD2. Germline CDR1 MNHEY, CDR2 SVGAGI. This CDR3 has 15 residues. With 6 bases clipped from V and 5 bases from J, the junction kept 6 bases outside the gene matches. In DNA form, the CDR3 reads TGTGCCAGCAGATTAGCGGGGGGGCCAAACAATGAGCAGTTCTTC. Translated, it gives CASRLAGGPNNEQFF.

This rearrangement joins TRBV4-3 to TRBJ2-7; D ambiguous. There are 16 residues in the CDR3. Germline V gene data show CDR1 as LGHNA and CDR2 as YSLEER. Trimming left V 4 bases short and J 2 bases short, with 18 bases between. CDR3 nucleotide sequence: TGCGCCAGCAGCCTCCCCGGCACATTATTGCCCTACGAGCAGTACTTC. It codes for CASSLPGTLLPYEQYF.

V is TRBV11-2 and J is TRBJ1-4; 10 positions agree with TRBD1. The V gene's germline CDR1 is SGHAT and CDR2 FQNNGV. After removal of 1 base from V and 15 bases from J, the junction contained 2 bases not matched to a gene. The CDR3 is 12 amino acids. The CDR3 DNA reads TGTGCCAGCAGCTTAGTGGGACAGGGGTTGTTTTTT. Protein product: CASSLVGQGLFF.

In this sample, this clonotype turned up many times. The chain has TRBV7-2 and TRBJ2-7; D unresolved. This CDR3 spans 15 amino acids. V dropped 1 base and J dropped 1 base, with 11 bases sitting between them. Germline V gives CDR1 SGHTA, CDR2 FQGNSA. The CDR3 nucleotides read TGTGCCAGCAGCTTAGGATCGCCTCGATCCTACGAGCAGTACTTC. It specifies CASSLGSPRSYEQYF. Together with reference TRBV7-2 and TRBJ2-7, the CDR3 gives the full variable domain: GAGVSQSPSNKVTEKGKDVELRCDPISGHTALYWYRQSLGQGLEFLIYFQGNSAPDKSGLPSDRFSAERTGGSVSTLTIQRTQQEDSAVYLCASSLGSPRSYEQYFGPGTRLTVT.

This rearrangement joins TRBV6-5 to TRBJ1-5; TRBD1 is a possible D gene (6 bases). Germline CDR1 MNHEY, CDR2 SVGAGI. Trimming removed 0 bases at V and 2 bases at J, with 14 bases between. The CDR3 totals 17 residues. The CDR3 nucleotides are TGTGCCAGCAGTTACTCGCGGGGGGGCGCGGGCAATCAGCCCCAGCATTTT. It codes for CASSYSRGGAGNQPQHF.

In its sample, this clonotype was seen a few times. The CDR3 loop is CARRVWETQYF. The DNA of the CDR3 is TGTGCGAGACGAGTCTGGGAGACCCAGTACTTC. The rearrangement links TRBV6-1 to TRBJ2-5, with unresolved D. From germline, CDR1 is MNHNS and CDR2 SASEGT. The CDR3 runs 11 residues.

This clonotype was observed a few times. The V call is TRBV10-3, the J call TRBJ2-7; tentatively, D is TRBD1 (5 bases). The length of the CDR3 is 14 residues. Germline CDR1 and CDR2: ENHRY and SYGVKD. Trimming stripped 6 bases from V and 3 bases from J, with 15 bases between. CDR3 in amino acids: CAIRGIDSLYEQYF. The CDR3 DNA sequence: TGTGCCATCAGGGGTATTGACAGCCTCTACGAGCAGTACTTC.

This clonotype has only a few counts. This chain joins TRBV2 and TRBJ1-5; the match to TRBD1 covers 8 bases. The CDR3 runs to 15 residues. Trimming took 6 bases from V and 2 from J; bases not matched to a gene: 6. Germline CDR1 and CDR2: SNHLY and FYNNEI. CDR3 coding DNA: TGTGCCAGCAGGTCGGGACAGGCTCGCAATCAGCCCCAGCATTTT. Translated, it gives CASRSGQARNQPQHF. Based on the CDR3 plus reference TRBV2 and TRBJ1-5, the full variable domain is EPEVTQTPSHQVTQMGQEVILRCVPISNHLYFYWYRQILGQKVEFLVSFYNNEISEKSEIFDDQFSVERPDGSNFTLKIRSTKLEDSAMYFCASRSGQARNQPQHFGDGTRLSIL.

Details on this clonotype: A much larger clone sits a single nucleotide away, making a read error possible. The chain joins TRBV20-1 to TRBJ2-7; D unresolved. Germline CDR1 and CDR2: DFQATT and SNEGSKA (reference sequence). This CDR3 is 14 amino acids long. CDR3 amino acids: CNARPRAQSYEQYF. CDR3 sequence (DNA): TGCAATGCTAGGCCTAGGGCCCAATCCTACGAGCAGTACTTC.

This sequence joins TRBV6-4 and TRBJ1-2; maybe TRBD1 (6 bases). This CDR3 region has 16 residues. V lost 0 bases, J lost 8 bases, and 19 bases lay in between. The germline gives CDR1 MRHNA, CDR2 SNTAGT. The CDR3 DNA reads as TGTGCCAGCAGTGACTCTTGGGGGGGCGCAGTACGAGGCTACACCTTC. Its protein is CASSDSWGGAVRGYTF.

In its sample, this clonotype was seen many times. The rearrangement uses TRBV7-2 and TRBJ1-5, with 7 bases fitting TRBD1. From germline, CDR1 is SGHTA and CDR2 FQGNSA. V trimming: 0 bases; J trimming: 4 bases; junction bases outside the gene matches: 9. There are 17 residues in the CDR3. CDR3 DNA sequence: TGTGCCAGCAGCTTAGCCTCGACAGGGTATGGAAATCAGCCCCAGCATTTT. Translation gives CASSLASTGYGNQPQHF.

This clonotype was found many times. This chain's CDR3 is CAWRQPGRSSYEQYF. CDR3 bases: TGTGCCTGGAGGCAGCCGGGACGTAGCTCCTACGAGCAGTACTTC. The chain employs TRBV30 and TRBJ2-7, with D perhaps assigned TRBD1 or TRBD2 (5 bases each). Germline CDR1 is GTSNPN and CDR2 is SVGIG (reference sequence). The CDR3 is 15 amino acids. Trimming removed 3 bases at V and 0 bases at J, with 15 bases between.

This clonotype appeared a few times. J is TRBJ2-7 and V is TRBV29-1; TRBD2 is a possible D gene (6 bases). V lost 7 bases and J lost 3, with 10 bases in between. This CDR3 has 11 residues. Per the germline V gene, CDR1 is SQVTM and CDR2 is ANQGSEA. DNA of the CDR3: TGCAGCGGCGGGACTGACTACGAGCAGTACTTC. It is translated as CSGGTDYEQYF.

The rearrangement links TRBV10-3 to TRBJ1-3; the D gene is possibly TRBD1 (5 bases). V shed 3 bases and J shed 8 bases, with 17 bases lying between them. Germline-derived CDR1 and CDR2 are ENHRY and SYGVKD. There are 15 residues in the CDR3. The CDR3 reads CAISEVGAGSYTIYF. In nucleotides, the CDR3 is TGTGCCATCAGTGAAGTTGGGGCAGGGAGTTACACCATATATTTT.

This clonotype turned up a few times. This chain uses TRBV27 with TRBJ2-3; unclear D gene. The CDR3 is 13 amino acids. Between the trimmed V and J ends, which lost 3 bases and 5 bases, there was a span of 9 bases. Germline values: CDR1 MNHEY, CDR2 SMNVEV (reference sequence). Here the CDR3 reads CASSLQAQDTQYF. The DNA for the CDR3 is TGTGCCAGCAGTTTGCAGGCACAAGATACGCAGTATTTT.

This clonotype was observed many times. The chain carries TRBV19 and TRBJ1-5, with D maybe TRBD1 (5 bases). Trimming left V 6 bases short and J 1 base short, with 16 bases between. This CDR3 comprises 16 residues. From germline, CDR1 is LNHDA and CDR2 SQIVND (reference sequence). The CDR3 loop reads CASRRTGTPSNQPQHF. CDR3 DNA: TGTGCCAGTAGGCGAACCGGGACTCCCAGCAATCAGCCCCAGCATTTT.

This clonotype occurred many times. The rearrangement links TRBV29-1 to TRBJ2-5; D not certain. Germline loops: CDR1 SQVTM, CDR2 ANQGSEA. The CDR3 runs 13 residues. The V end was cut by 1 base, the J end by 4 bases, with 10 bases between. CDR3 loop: CSVEGVPRETQYF. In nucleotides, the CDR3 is TGCAGCGTTGAAGGGGTACCGCGAGAGACCCAGTACTTC. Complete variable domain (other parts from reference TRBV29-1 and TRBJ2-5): SAVISQKPSRDICQRGTSLTIQCQVDSQVTMMFWYRQQPGQSLTLIATANQGSEATYESGFVIDKFPISRPNLTFSTLTVSNMSPEDSSIYLCSVEGVPRETQYFGPGTRLLVL.

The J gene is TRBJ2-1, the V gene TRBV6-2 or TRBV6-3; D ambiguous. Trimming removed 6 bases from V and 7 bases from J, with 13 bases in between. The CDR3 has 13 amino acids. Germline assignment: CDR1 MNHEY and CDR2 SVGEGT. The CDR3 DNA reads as TGTGCCAGCAGGGAGACCCTGAGGAATGAGCAGTTCTTC. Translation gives CASRETLRNEQFF.

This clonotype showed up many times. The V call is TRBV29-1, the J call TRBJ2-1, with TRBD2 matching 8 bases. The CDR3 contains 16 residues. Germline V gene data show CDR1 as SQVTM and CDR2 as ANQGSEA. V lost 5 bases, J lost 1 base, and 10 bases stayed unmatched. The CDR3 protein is CSVTGLPGGSYNEQFF. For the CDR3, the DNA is TGCAGCGTTACGGGACTCCCGGGGGGGTCCTACAATGAGCAGTTCTTC.

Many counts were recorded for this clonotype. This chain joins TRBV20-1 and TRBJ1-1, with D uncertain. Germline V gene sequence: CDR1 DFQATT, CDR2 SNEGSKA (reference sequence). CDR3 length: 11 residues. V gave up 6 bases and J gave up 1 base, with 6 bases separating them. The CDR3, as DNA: TGCAGTGCCCTGAGGAACACTGAAGCTTTCTTT. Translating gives CSALRNTEAFF.

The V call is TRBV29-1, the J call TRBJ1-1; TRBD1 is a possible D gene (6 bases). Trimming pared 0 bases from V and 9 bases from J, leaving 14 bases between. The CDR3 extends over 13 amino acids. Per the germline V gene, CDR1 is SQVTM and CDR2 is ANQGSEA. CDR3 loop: CSVEDPRTEKAFF. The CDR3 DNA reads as TGCAGCGTTGAAGATCCGAGGACAGAGAAAGCTTTCTTT.

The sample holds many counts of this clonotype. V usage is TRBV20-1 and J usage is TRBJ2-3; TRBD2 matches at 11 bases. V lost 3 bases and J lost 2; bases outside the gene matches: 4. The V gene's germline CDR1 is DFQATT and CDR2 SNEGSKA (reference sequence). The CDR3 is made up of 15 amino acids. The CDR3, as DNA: TGCAGTGCTAGGGAACTAGCGGGGGACACAGATACGCAGTATTTT. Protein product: CSARELAGDTDTQYF.

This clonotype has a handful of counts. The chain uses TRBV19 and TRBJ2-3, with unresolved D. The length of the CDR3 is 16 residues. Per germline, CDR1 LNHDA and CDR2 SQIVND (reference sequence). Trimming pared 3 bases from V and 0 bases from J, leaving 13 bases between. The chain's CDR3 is CASSIRDASSTDTQYF. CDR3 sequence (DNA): TGTGCCAGTAGTATTCGAGACGCCTCTAGCACAGATACGCAGTATTTT.

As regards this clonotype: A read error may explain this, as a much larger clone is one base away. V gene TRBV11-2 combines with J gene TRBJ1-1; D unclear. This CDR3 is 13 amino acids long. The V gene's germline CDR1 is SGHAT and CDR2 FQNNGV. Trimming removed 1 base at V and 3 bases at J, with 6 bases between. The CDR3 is CASSLVRDTEAFF. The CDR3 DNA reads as TGTGCCAGCAGCTTAGTGAGGGACACTGAAGCTTTCTTT. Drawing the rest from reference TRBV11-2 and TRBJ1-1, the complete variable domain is EAGVAQSPRYKIIEKRQSVAFWCNPISGHATLYWYQQILGQGPKLLIQFQNNGVVDDSQLPKDRFSAERLKGVDSTLKIQPAKLEDSAVYLCASSLVRDTEAFFGQGTRLTVV.